The T cell receptor (beta chain) described here comes from a study of Graves' ophthalmopathy and Graves' hyperthyroidism (dated by TCRdb to 2016 to 2018). About the study as a whole: Peripheral blood was collected at initial diagnosis, prior to any treatment. The independent validation cohort included around 19 hyperthyroidism patients plus 17 patients who later progressed from hyperthyroidism to ophthalmopathy. The approximately 97 discovery patients were randomly divided into training and test sets at a 7:3 ratio. In about six hyperthyroidism patients, the T-cell repertoire of thyroid tissue was compared with the T-cell repertoire of blood. A discovery set of 95 to 100 patients (approximately 42 ophthalmopathy, about 59 stable hyperthyroidism) was enrolled to explore V-J signatures distinguishing ophthalmopathy from hyperthyroidism. In total, under 150 blood samples were TCR-sequenced: fewer than 50 ophthalmopathy, around 75 hyperthyroidism and some 17 hyperthyroidism-to-ophthalmopathy patients. Following sampling, methimazole starting at 30 mg daily was administered to hyperthyroidism patients, and high-dose intravenous methylprednisolone was administered to ophthalmopathy patients. The study used signatures of the TCR beta repertoire to tell Graves' ophthalmopathy apart from Graves' hyperthyroidism and to predict which patients would progress to ophthalmopathy. The study at large found these results: In validation, the model predicted ophthalmopathy progression with 55% to 71% sensitivity and roughly 72% specificity; some twelve predicted patients were CT-confirmed with GO in a median of about 6.2 months. In cross-validation, the 13-signature model distinguished ophthalmopathy from stable hyperthyroidism with around 90% sensitivity and 81% to 82% specificity, while in the test set the corresponding values were about 79% and 69%. Most expanded thyroid clonotypes with a frequency above 0.001 also appeared in blood, which suggests that blood repertoires may reflect the immune response in the thyroid. No statistical method was used to predetermine the sample size, and group allocation was not hidden from the investigators.

Its CDR3 holds 13 amino acids, cysteine through phenylalanine. The read is trimmed to its CDR3 DNA, 39 bases read in frame from base 1. V gives up 2 bases and J gives up 6 bases, and the segment between their germline ends measures 10 bases. Ophthalmopathy patients had moderately to severely active disease, Clinical Activity Score of at least 3, NOSPECS grade of at least 4, and disease duration under 3 months. Anyone with other autoimmune diseases, uncontrolled infections, pregnancy or lactation was excluded from the study. Clinical symptoms, serum thyroxine, TRAb, thyroid ultrasound and orbital computed tomography formed the basis of the diagnosis. PBMCs were isolated from 7.5 to 10 ml of fresh peripheral blood by Ficoll-Paque density gradient centrifugation. Trizol reagent was used to extract the total RNA, and its quality was then checked on an Agilent 2100 Bioanalyzer. This clonotype occurred many times. Its cognate antigen has yet to be identified. There are no base qualities to consult, and no much larger clone falls within one base.

TCR beta CDR3 regions were amplified from RNA transcripts for repertoire sequencing. The first round of RT-PCR was done with HTBI primers and the Qiagen OneStep RT-PCR kit, and was followed by a second round of multiplex PCR, then size selection and purification. The libraries underwent paired-end sequencing with 100 bp reads on an Illumina HiSeq2000. The study's own analysis went as follows. Reads were processed with SOAPnuke, discarding reads with adapters, uncalled bases, mean Phred below 15, or no exact constant-primer or identifier match. COPE v1.2.5 was used to merge high-quality paired reads. Unique nucleotide sequences were defined as clonotypes and aligned to IMGT TRB V, D and J references using MiTCR v1.1. The analysis was limited to V-J combinations with a frequency above 0.0001, which together covered 99.2% of the repertoires. For each V-J combination, a TCR clonal expansion and chaos score was defined as the ratio of F50 clonal expansion to chaos observed in the TCRdist matrix. Welch's t-statistics and random forest were used to reduce features to about a dozen V-J combinations, which were fed into a naive Bayes classifier. Thyroid-blood repertoire similarity was quantified with the Morisita-Horn index. TCRdb trimmed public reads at Q25 via fastp, called clones via MiXCR and kept in-frame beta chains. CDR3 protein sequences are deduplicated, and each keeps its most common genes and DNA. Clone size and V and J calls follow TCRdb, not the original study. Counted in this sample were some 520,000 distinct CDR3 sequences; roughly 14% of them appeared once. Over 7.5% of the sample is in the top ten clones.

The material sequenced was blood. This TCR was recovered from a woman aged 25-40 years with Graves' ophthalmopathy. Donor details come from another sample of the same person, matched by shared clones. In this chain, TRBV12-3 or TRBV12-4 is recombined with TRBJ1-1; the D gene is unclear. The CDR3 here reads CASSLPAASEAFF. DNA sequence: TGTGCCAGCAGTTTACCGGCAGCCTCTGAAGCTTTCTTT.